The present T cell receptor beta chain was sequenced within a study of technical replicates of blood from a handful of donors. V was shortened by 5 bases and J by 3 bases, with 19 bases between the two germline ends. Germline V CDR1 and CDR2: SGHTA, FQGTGA. CDR3 length equals 16 residues. Clones were sequenced by immunoSEQ multiplex PCR, and TCRdb holds only the in-frame ones, with some missing. The sample consists of 65,000 to 85,000 clones, 85% to 95% of them appearing once. This sequence originates from a human donor in good health. The chain employs TRBV7-3 and TRBJ2-5; TRBD2 might be the D (5 bases). The material sequenced was T cells isolated from PBMCs. The CDR3 region has the DNA TGTGCCAGCAGCACCCCGCCTGGACTCCCCGAAGAGACCCAGTACTTC. The encoded protein is CASSTPPGLPEETQYF.